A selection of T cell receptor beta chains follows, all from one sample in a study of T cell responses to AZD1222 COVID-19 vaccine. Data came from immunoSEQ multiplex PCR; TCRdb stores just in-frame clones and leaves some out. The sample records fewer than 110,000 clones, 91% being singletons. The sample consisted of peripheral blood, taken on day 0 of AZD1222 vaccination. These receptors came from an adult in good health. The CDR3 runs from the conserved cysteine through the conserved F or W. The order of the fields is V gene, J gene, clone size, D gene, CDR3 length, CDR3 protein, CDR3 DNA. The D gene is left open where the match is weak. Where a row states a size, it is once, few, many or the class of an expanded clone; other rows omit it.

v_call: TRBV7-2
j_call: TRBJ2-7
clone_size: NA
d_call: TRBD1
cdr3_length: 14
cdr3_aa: CASSRDSNSYEQYF
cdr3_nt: TGTGCCAGCAGCCGGGACAGCAATTCCTACGAGCAGTACTTC

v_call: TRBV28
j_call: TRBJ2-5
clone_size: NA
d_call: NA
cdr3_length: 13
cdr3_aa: CASSSWTLETQYF
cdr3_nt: TGTGCCAGCAGTTCCTGGACCTTAGAGACCCAGTACTTC

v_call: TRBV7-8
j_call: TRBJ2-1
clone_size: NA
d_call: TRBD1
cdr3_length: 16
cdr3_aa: CASSTMTGIRYNEQFF
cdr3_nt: TGTGCCAGCAGCACCATGACAGGGATAAGGTATAATGAGCAGTTCTTC

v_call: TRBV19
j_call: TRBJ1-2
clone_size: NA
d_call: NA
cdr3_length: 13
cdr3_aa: CASSGQLLYGYTF
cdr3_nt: TGTGCCAGTAGTGGTCAATTGCTCTATGGCTACACCTTC

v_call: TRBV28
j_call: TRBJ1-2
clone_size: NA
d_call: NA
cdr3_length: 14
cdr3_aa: CASSLSATQYGYTF
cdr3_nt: TGTGCCAGCAGTTTATCTGCGACGCAATATGGCTACACCTTC

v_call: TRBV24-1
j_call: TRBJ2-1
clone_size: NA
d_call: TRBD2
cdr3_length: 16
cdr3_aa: CATSDLAGAPYNEQFF
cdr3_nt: TGTGCCACCAGTGATCTGGCGGGAGCCCCATACAATGAGCAGTTCTTC

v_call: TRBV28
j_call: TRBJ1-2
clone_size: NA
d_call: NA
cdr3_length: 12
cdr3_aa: CASSPGVIGYTF
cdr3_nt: TGTGCCAGCAGTCCCGGGGTGATAGGCTACACCTTC

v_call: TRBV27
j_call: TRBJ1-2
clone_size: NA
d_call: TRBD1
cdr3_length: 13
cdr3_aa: CAIREGANYGYTF
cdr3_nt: TGTGCCATTCGGGAGGGGGCGAACTATGGCTACACCTTC

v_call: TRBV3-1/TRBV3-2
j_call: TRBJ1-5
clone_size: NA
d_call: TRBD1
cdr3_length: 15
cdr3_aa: CASSQDPGQGQPQHF
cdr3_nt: TGTGCCAGCAGCCAAGATCCGGGACAGGGTCAGCCCCAGCATTTT

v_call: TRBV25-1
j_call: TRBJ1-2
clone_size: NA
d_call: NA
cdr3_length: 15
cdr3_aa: CASSRGRVHNYGYTF
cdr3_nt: TGTGCCAGCTCCCGAGGCAGGGTCCATAACTATGGCTACACCTTC

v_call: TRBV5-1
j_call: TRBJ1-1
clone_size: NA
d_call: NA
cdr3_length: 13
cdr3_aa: CASSLTGNTEAFF
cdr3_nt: TGCGCCAGCAGCTTGACAGGGAACACTGAAGCTTTCTTT

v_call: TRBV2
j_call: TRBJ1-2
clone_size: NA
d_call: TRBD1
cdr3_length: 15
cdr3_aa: CASSTYKTGGYGYTF
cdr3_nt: TGTGCCAGCAGTACTTACAAGACAGGGGGCTATGGCTACACCTTC

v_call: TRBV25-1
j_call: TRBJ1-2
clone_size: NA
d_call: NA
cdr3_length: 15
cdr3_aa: CASSEYGAAQRGYTF
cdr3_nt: TGTGCCAGCAGTGAATATGGGGCAGCACAACGGGGCTACACCTTC

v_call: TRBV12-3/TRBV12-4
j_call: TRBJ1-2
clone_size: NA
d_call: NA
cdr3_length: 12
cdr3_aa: CASSPDSYGYTF
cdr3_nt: TGTGCCAGCAGTCCCGACAGCTATGGCTACACCTTC

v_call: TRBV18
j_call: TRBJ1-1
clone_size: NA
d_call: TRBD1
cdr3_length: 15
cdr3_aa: CASSLRTGGDTEAFF
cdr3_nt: TGTGCCAGCTCACTTCGGACAGGGGGAGACACTGAAGCTTTCTTT

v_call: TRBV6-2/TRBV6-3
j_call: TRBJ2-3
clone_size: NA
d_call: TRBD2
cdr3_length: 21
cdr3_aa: CASSSPRGRTSGRESTDTQYF
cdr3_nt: TGTGCCAGCAGCTCGCCCCGGGGGAGGACTAGCGGGAGGGAGTCCACAGATACGCAGTATTTT

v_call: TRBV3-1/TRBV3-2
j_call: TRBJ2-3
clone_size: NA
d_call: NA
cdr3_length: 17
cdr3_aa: CASSQEAGYPSTDTQYF
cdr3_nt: TGTGCCAGCAGCCAAGAGGCCGGTTATCCTAGCACAGATACGCAGTATTTT

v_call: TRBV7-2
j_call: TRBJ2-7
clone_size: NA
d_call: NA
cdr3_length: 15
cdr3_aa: CASSLGPGEVYEQYF
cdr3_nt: TGTGCCAGCAGCTTAGGCCCAGGGGAGGTCTACGAGCAGTACTTC

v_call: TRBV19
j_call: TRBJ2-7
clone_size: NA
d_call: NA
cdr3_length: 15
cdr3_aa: CASSIRTSGSYEQYF
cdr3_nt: TGTGCCAGTAGTATAAGGACATCGGGCTCCTACGAGCAGTACTTC

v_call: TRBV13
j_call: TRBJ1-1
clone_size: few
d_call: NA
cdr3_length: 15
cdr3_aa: CASSSVLGGNTEAFF
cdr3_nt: TGTGCCAGCAGCTCCGTACTGGGTGGGAACACTGAAGCTTTCTTT

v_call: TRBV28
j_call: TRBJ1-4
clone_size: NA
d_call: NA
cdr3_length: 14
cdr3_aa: CASSRAQGNEKLFF
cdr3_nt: TGTGCCAGCAGCCGGGCCCAGGGTAATGAAAAACTGTTTTTT

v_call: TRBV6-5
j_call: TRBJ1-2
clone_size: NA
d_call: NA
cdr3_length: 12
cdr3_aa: CASSTQQDGYTF
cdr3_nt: TGTGCCAGCAGTACCCAACAGGATGGCTACACCTTC

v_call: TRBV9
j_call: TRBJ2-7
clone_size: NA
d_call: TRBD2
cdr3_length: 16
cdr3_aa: CASSVEATSGGYEQYF
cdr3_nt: TGTGCCAGCAGCGTAGAGGCGACTAGCGGAGGCTACGAGCAGTACTTC

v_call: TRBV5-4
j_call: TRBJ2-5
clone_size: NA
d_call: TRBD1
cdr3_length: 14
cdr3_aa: CASSLRGGGETQYF
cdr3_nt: TGTGCCAGCAGCTTACGAGGGGGCGGTGAGACCCAGTACTTC

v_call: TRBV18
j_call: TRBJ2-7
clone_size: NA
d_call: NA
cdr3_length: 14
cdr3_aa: CASSPAYNVHEQYF
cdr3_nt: TGTGCCAGCTCACCGGCCTATAACGTCCACGAGCAGTACTTC

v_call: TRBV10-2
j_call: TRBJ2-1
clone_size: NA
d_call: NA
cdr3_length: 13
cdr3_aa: CASRRADYNEQFF
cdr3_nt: TGCGCCAGCCGGAGGGCCGACTACAATGAGCAGTTCTTC

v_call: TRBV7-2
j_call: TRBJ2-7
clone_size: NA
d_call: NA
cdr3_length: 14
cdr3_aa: CASSPWPAHYEQYF
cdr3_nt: TGTGCCAGCAGCCCTTGGCCAGCACACTACGAGCAGTACTTC

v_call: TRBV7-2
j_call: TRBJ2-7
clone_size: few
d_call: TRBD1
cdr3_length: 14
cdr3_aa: CASSSGQFPYEQYF
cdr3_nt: TGTGCCAGCAGCTCGGGACAGTTCCCCTACGAGCAGTACTTC

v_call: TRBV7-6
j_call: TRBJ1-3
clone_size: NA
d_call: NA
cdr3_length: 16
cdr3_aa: CASSLGPRGSGNTIYF
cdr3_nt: TGTGCCAGCAGCTTAGGACCCCGGGGAAGTGGAAACACCATATATTTT

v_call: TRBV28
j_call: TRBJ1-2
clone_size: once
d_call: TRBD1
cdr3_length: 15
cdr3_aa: CASSSPGQGPSGYTF
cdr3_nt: TGTGCCAGCAGTTCACCGGGACAGGGGCCCTCTGGCTACACCTTC

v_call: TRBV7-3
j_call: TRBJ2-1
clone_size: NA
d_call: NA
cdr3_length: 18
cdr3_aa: CASSPFVGAPKDYNEQFF
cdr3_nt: TGTGCCAGCAGCCCTTTCGTTGGGGCCCCAAAAGACTACAATGAGCAGTTCTTC

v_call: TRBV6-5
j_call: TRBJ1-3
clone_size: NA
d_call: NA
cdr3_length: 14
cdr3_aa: CASAYPTAGNTIYF
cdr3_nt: TGTGCCAGCGCCTACCCAACGGCCGGAAACACCATATATTTT

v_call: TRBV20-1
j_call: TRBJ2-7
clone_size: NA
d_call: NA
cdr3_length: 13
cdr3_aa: CSASFGGSYEQYF
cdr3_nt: TGCAGTGCTAGTTTCGGGGGCTCCTACGAGCAGTACTTC

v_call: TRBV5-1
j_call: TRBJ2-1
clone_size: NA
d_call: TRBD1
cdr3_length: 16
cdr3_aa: CASSGGTGGPYNEQFF
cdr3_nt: TGCGCCAGCAGCGGGGGGACAGGGGGCCCTTACAATGAGCAGTTCTTC

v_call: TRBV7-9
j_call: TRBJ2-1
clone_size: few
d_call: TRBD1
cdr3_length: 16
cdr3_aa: CASSSIGGQGVDEQFF
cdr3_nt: TGTGCCAGCAGCTCGATAGGGGGACAGGGCGTGGACGAGCAGTTCTTC

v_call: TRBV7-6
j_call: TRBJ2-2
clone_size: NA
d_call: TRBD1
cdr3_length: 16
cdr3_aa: CASSSLQGAGTGELFF
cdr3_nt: TGTGCCAGCAGCTCACTACAGGGGGCTGGGACCGGGGAGCTGTTTTTT

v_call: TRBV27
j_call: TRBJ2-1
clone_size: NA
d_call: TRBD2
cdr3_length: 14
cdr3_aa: CASSRPGLVNEQFF
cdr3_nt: TGTGCCAGCAGCCGCCCGGGACTAGTCAATGAGCAGTTCTTC

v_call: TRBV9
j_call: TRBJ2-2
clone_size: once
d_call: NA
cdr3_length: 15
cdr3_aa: CASSRDPEVTGELFF
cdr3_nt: TGTGCCAGCAGCCGCGACCCGGAGGTCACCGGGGAGCTGTTTTTT

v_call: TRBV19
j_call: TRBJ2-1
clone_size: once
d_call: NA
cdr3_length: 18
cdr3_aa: CASRGQGAPSGRGNEQFF
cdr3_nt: TGTGCCAGTCGCGGACAGGGGGCACCTAGCGGGAGGGGGAATGAGCAGTTCTTC

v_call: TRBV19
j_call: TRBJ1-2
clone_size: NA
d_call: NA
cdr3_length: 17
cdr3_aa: CASSMGTVGGGNYGYTF
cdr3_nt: TGTGCCAGTAGTATGGGCACCGTCGGTGGGGGGAACTATGGCTACACCTTC

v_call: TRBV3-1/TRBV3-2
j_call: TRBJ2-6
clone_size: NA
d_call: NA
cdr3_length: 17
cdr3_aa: CASSQGGTNSGANVLTF
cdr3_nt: TGTGCCAGCAGTCAGGGGGGGACAAACTCTGGGGCCAACGTCCTGACTTTC

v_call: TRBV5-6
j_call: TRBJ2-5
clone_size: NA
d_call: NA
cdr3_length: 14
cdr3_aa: CASSLDWPAETQYF
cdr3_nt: TGTGCCAGCAGCTTGGACTGGCCGGCGGAGACCCAGTACTTC

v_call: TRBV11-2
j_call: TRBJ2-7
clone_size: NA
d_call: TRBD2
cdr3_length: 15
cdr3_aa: CASSLKASGRYEQYF
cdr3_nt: TGTGCCAGCAGCTTAAAGGCTAGCGGGAGGTACGAGCAGTACTTC

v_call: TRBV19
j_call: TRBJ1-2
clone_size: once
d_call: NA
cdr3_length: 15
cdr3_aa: CASREDPSSNYGYTF
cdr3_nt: TGTGCCAGTAGGGAAGACCCCTCTTCTAACTATGGCTACACCTTC

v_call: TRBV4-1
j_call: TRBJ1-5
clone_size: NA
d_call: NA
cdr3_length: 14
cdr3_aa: CASSQEGTNQPQHF
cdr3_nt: TGCGCCAGCAGCCAAGAGGGGACAAACCAGCCCCAGCATTTT

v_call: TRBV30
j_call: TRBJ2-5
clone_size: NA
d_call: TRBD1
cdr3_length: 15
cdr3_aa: CAWKAWDRGSPTQYF
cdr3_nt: TGTGCCTGGAAGGCCTGGGACAGGGGGTCGCCGACCCAGTACTTC

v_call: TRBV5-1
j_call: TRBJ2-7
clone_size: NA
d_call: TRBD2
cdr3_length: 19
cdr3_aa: CASSLVGGLAGGPSYEQYF
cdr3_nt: TGCGCCAGCAGCTTGGTGGGGGGACTAGCGGGAGGGCCCTCCTACGAGCAGTACTTC

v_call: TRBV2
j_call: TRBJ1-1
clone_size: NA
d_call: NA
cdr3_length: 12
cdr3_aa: CARKTGNTEAFF
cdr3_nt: TGTGCCAGAAAGACAGGGAACACTGAAGCTTTCTTT

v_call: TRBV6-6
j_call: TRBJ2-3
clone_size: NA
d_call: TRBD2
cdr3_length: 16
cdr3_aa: CASSPGVAGTTDTQYF
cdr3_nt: TGTGCCAGCAGCCCCGGGGTAGCGGGGACCACAGATACGCAGTATTTT

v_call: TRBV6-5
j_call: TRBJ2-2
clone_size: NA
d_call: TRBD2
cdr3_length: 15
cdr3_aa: CASSLSGRTNGELFF
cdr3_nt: TGTGCCAGCAGTCTGAGCGGGAGAACGAACGGGGAGCTGTTTTTT

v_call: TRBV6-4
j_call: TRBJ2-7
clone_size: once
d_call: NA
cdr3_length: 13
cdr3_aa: CASREHDRREQYF
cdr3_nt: TGTGCCAGCAGAGAGCACGACAGGCGGGAGCAGTACTTC

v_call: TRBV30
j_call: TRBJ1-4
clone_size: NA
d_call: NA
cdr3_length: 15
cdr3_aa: CAWSVTSATNEKLFF
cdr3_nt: TGTGCCTGGAGTGTAACGAGTGCAACTAATGAAAAACTGTTTTTT